One and the same sample provided the 15 T cell receptor beta chains below, sequenced in a study of T cells expressing NK-cell markers. TCRdb reanalyzed the 5' RACE reads, giving one entry per CDR3 protein sequence and no DNA. This sample's clone table lists about 400,000 distinct CDR3 sequences. The material sequenced was blood T cells: a sorted CD56 or NKG2C T cell subset, CD4+ or CD8+ T cells, or bulk PBMC T cells (not recorded which). Receptors originate from a woman in her forties or fifties in good health.

V is TRBV6-1 and J is TRBJ2-3; checking the TCRdb D call of TRBD2 is not possible without DNA. CDR3 length: 17 amino acids. The germline gives CDR1 MNHNS, CDR2 SASEGT. This chain's CDR3 is CASSRGLAGGPTDTQYF.

The chain uses TRBV9 and TRBJ2-2. The CDR3 has 14 amino acids. Germline CDR1 SGDLS, CDR2 YYNGEE. CDR3 protein: CASSGWRNTGELFF. Together with reference TRBV9 and TRBJ2-2, the CDR3 gives the full variable domain: DSGVTQTPKHLITATGQRVTLRCSPRSGDLSVYWYQQSLDQGLQFLIQYYNGEERAKGNILERFSAQQFPDLHSELNLSSLELGDSALYFCASSGWRNTGELFFGEGSRLTVL.

The chain combines TRBV5-1 with TRBJ1-2; TCRdb gives TRBD1 as the D gene, but with no DNA this cannot be confirmed. Germline values: CDR1 SGHRS, CDR2 YFSETQ. The CDR3 sequence is 13 residues long. The CDR3 is CASSLDTQGGYTF.

CDR3 in amino acids: CASSLAGGELGTEAFF. V and J are TRBV7-8 and TRBJ1-1; the D call of TRBD1 rests on TCRdb alone, since no DNA is present to check it. In germline, CDR1 is SGHVS, CDR2 FQNEAQ. The CDR3 has 16 residues.

The chain uses TRBV4-1 and TRBJ2-2; TCRdb selects TRBD2, and the lack of DNA leaves this call unchecked. Germline V gene lookup returns CDR1 MGHRA and CDR2 YSYEKL. The CDR3 is 15 residues long. The CDR3 is CASSLSPLNTGELFF.

The chain is built from TRBV7-9 and TRBJ1-6; TCRdb picks TRBD1, but there is no DNA to check that call. Germline-derived CDR1 and CDR2 are SEHNR and FQNEAQ (reference sequence). The CDR3 extends over 13 amino acids. CDR3 sequence reads: CASSFGQRGTLHF. The entire variable domain, with the rest obtained from reference TRBV7-9 and TRBJ1-6, is as follows: DTGVSQNPRHKITKRGQNVTFRCDPISEHNRLYWYRQTLGQGPEFLTYFQNEAQLEKSRLLSDRFSAERPKGSFSTLEIQRTEQGDSAMYLCASSFGQRGTLHFGNGTRLTVT.

The CDR3 sequence: CASSQEVNYGYTF. This chain joins TRBV4-1 and TRBJ1-2. Germline-derived CDR1 and CDR2 are MGHRA and YSYEKL. The CDR3 has 13 amino acids.

The chain recombines TRBV12-3 or TRBV12-4 with TRBJ1-2; TCRdb proposes TRBD1, but this gene call is untestable without DNA. The CDR3 sequence is 14 residues long. The CDR3 here is CASSFPQGGYGYTF.

The V and J genes are TRBV10-3 and TRBJ2-1; no DNA is available, so the TRBD2 call from TCRdb remains unchecked. Germline V gives CDR1 ENHRY, CDR2 SYGVKD. The length of the CDR3 is 14 residues. This CDR3 reads CAIQGLAGFNEQFF.

The V gene is TRBV11-1, the J gene TRBJ1-5. The germline CDR1 and CDR2 sequences are SGHAT and FQDESV (reference sequence). This CDR3 is 13 amino acids long. CDR3 in amino acids: CASSPSPGQPQHF.

The CDR3 protein is CASRVAGNPSDTQYF. The chain carries TRBV5-1 and TRBJ2-3; absent DNA, TCRdb's TRBD1 call cannot be checked. There are 15 residues in the CDR3. CDR1 and CDR2 (germline): SGHRS, YFSETQ. The full variable domain, in which reference TRBV5-1 and TRBJ2-3 provide the parts outside the CDR3, is KAGVTQTPRYLIKTRGQQVTLSCSPISGHRSVSWYQQTPGQGLQFLFEYFSETQRNKGNFPGRFSGRQFSNSRSEMNVSTLELGDSALYLCASRVAGNPSDTQYFGPGTRLTVL.

This rearrangement joins TRBV20-1 to TRBJ1-4; TCRdb's assignment of TRBD1 cannot be checked, as there is no DNA. From germline, CDR1 is DFQATT and CDR2 SNEGSKA (reference sequence). This CDR3 contains 14 residues. CDR3 loop: CSAETGDIYEKLFF.

The chain links TRBV5-6 to TRBJ2-6; TCRdb gives TRBD1 as the D gene, but with no DNA this cannot be confirmed. The length of the CDR3 is 17 residues. The germline CDR1 and CDR2 sequences are SGHDT and YYEEEE. The CDR3 region is CASSLGPIPSGANVLTF.

The genes are TRBV20-1 and TRBJ1-2; TCRdb names TRBD1, which stays unverified in the absence of DNA. CDR1 and CDR2 (germline): DFQATT, SNEGSKA (reference sequence). CDR3 length equals 12 residues. The CDR3 sequence: CGGTVDFYGYTF.

J is TRBJ2-2 and V is TRBV20-1. Germline V gene data show CDR1 as DFQATT and CDR2 as SNEGSKA (reference sequence). This CDR3 is 16 amino acids long. The CDR3 loop reads CSARDTARKNTGELFF.